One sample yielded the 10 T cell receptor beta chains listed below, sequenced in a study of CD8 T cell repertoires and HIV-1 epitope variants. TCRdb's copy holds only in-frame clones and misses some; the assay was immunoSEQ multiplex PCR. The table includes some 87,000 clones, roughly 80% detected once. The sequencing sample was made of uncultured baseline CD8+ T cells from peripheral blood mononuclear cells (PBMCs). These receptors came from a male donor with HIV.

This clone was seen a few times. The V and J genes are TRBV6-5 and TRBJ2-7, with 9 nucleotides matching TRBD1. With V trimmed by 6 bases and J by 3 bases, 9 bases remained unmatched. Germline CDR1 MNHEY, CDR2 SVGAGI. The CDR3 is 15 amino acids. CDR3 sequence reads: CASSISPGQGYEQYF. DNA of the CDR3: TGTGCCAGCAGCATAAGCCCGGGACAGGGCTACGAGCAGTACTTC.

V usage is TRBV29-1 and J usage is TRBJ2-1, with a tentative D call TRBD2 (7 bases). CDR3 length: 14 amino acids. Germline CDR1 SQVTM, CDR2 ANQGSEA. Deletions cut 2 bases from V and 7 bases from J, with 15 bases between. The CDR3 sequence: CSVETGGGVNEQFF. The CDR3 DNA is TGCAGCGTTGAAACGGGGGGCGGGGTGAATGAGCAGTTCTTC.

The CDR3 DNA follows: TGTGCCAGCCGACAGGTCTCTAACTATGGCTACACCTTC. Amino acid sequence: CASRQVSNYGYTF. V gene TRBV19 combines with J gene TRBJ1-2, with a weak D call TRBD1 (6 bases). CDR1 and CDR2 from the germline V gene are LNHDA and SQIVND (reference sequence). This CDR3 region has 13 residues. V lost 9 bases, J lost 0 bases, and 11 bases lay in between.

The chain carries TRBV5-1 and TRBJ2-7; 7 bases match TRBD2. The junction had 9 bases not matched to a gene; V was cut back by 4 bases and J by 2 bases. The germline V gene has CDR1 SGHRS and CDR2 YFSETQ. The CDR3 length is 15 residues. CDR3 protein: CASSPEGGGAYEQYF. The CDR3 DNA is TGCGCCAGCAGCCCCGAAGGCGGGGGAGCCTACGAGCAGTACTTC.

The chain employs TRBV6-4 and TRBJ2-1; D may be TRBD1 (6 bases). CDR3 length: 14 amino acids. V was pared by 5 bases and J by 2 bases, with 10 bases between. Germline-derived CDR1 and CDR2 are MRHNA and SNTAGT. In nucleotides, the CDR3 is TGTGCCAGCAGTTACCGGGACACCTACAATGAGCAGTTCTTC. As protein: CASSYRDTYNEQFF.

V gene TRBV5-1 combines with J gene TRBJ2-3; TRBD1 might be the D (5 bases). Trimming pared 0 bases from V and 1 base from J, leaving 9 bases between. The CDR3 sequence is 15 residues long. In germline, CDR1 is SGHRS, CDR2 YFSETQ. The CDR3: CASSLVQGGTDTQYF. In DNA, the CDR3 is TGCGCCAGCAGCTTGGTGCAGGGCGGCACAGATACGCAGTATTTT.

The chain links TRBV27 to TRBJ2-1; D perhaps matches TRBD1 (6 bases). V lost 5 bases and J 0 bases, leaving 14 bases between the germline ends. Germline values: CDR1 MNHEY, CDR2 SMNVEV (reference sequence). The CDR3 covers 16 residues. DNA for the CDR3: TGTGCCAGCAGTCCCCGGACAGCCTTCTCCTACAATGAGCAGTTCTTC. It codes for CASSPRTAFSYNEQFF.

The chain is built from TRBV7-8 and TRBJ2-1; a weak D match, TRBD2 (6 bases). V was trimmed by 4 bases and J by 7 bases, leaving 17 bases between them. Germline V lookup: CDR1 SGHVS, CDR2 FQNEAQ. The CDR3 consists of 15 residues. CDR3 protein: CASSSLATARNEQFF. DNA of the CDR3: TGTGCCAGCAGCTCGCTAGCGACTGCTAGAAATGAGCAGTTCTTC.

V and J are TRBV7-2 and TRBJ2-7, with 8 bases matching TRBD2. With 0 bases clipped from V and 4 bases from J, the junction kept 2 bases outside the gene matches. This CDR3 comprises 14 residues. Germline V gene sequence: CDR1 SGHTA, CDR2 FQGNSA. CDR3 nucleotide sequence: TGTGCCAGCAGCTTAGCGCCTAGCGGGTACGAGCAGTACTTC. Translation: CASSLAPSGYEQYF.

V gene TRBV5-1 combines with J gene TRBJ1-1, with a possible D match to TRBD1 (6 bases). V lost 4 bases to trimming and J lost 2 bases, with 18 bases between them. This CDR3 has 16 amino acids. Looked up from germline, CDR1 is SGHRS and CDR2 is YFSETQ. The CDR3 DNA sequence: TGCGCCAGCAGCCCTTTCAGGGGAGGGACAAACACTGAAGCTTTCTTT. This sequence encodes CASSPFRGGTNTEAFF.